Sequencing of this T cell receptor (beta chain) was carried out in a study of regulatory T cells in long-lasting Graves disease. Study overall: Prior antithyroid drug treatment in newly diagnosed Graves' patients lasted under 3 months.

iRepertoire HTBI primers and Arm-PCR of CDR3 regions built TCR beta libraries. MiXCR, applied by TCRdb to the multiplex PCR reads, yields one record per CDR3 protein. Seen here are around 400,000 distinct CDR3 sequences, 15% to 19% observed once, and the top ten hold 22%. This clonotype has just a few counts. This may stem from a read error, because a much larger clone lies one nucleotide away. Trimming took 5 bases from V and 4 from J; bases not matched to a gene: 7. The CDR3 length is 14 residues. Germline V gives CDR1 MNHNS, CDR2 SASEGT. Time point meaning: newly diagnosed GD, antithyroid drugs for less than 3 months. From RNA extracted from PBMCs, the TCR library was made.

This receptor was obtained from a female donor with Graves disease. The sample consisted of peripheral blood mononuclear cells (PBMCs), taken at new diagnosis, from a patient treated with antithyroid drugs. V and J are TRBV6-1 and TRBJ1-2; 7 positions agree with TRBD1. The CDR3 DNA reads as TGTGCCAGCAGTCACGCCTCAGGGGGCTATGGCTACACCTTC. Its protein product is CASSHASGGYGYTF.